The rows below give T cell receptor beta chains drawn from one sample of a study of blood T cell repertoires in COVID-19. TCRdb's copy holds only in-frame clones and misses some; the assay was immunoSEQ multiplex PCR. The table records about 110,000 clones, 84% of them present only once. The sample consisted of peripheral blood. These TCRs come from a woman between 45 and 65 years old with acute or convalescent COVID-19. CDR3s include the opening cysteine and the closing phenylalanine or tryptophan. A row's size may be missing; if present it is once, few, many or a size class.

J: TRBJ1-3
size: -
V: TRBV13
CDR3: CASSSRGQLASGNTIYF

J: TRBJ2-7
size: -
V: TRBV25-1
CDR3: CASSEFYEGQYF

J: TRBJ2-5
size: -
V: TRBV5-1
CDR3: CASSPAEGRKTQYF

J: TRBJ2-1
size: -
V: TRBV6-5
CDR3: CASSYSAVSSYNEQFF

J: TRBJ1-3
size: -
V: TRBV5-1
CDR3: CASSSTVSGNTIYF

J: TRBJ2-3
size: -
V: TRBV15
CDR3: CATSSDYYTDTQYF

J: TRBJ1-1
size: -
V: TRBV7-2
CDR3: CASSWGGGGAFF

J: TRBJ1-1
size: -
V: TRBV11-3
CDR3: CASSGGQGEATEAFF

J: TRBJ1-2
size: few
V: TRBV9
CDR3: CASSAGGTGEGYTF

J: TRBJ1-6
size: -
V: TRBV6-5
CDR3: CASRGPGDNSPLHF

J: TRBJ2-3
size: -
V: TRBV19
CDR3: CASKRQGIVSTDTQYF

J: TRBJ1-2
size: once
V: TRBV2
CDR3: CASSRDRVEGYTF

J: TRBJ1-3
size: -
V: TRBV6-2/TRBV6-3
CDR3: CASSYATDRHSGNTIYF

J: TRBJ1-2
size: -
V: TRBV27
CDR3: CASSLDGPLRGQGYTF

J: TRBJ2-3
size: -
V: TRBV19
CDR3: CASHLAGTDTQYF

J: TRBJ2-7
size: once
V: TRBV5-1
CDR3: CASSLSGDDYEQYF

J: TRBJ1-5
size: -
V: TRBV6-5
CDR3: CASETRRAGNQPQHF

J: TRBJ2-3
size: -
V: TRBV12-5
CDR3: CASGSDFTDTQYF

J: TRBJ1-4
size: -
V: TRBV19
CDR3: CASSTGEGGANEKLFF

J: TRBJ1-2
size: -
V: TRBV5-1
CDR3: CASSLGDRVSGYTF

J: TRBJ1-6
size: once
V: TRBV27
CDR3: CASSLGTGQAGSPLHF

J: TRBJ1-2
size: few
V: TRBV19
CDR3: CASSPRRDRAYYGYTF

J: TRBJ1-1
size: -
V: TRBV7-6
CDR3: CASSLGPGQVNTEAFF

J: TRBJ1-5
size: -
V: TRBV6-5
CDR3: CASSQGQGGNQPQHF

J: TRBJ1-4
size: -
V: TRBV5-1
CDR3: CASSLMTGANEKLFF

J: TRBJ1-2
size: few
V: TRBV2
CDR3: CASSGDSYGYTF